The 29 T cell receptor beta chains listed next were all sequenced from one sample in a study of Ad26.COV2.S vaccination and SARS-CoV-2 variants. TCRdb's table, derived via immunoSEQ multiplex PCR, lists solely in-frame clones and lacks some. Altogether more than 300,000 clones are present, 85% to 90% being singletons, with the ten largest covering less than 2%. Sample treatment: over 15 received Ad26.COV2.S at low or high dose, single or two shots; 5 received placebo; per-sample allocation not given. Collection of samples fell on day 63 after the first vaccine or placebo injection. The input for sequencing was peripheral blood, taken in a trial of Ad26.COV2.S vaccine versus placebo. Receptors originate from a person aged 18 to 59 who received the Ad26.COV2.S COVID-19 vaccine or a placebo.

The V call is TRBV19, the J call TRBJ1-2, with TRBD1 identical over 7 bases. The CDR3 runs to 16 residues. V lost 3 bases, J lost 0 bases, and 7 bases stayed unmatched. Germline CDR1 and CDR2: LNHDA and SQIVND (reference sequence). CDR3 in DNA: TGTGCCAGTAGTATCCCTCGACAGGGAGCTAACTATGGCTACACCTTC. This translates into CASSIPRQGANYGYTF.

The chain uses TRBV6-1 and TRBJ1-5; the D is unclear. CDR1 and CDR2 (germline): MNHNS, SASEGT. The CDR3 is 16 amino acids. V was trimmed by 2 bases and J by 0 bases, leaving 11 bases between them. The CDR3 loop reads CASSERPEYSNQPQHF. CDR3 nucleotides: TGTGCCAGCAGTGAAAGGCCAGAATATAGCAATCAGCCCCAGCATTTT.

The chain joins TRBV18 to TRBJ1-2, with unresolved D. Germline V lookup: CDR1 KGHSH, CDR2 LQKENI. CDR3 size: 13 residues. The V end lost 2 bases, the J end lost 4 bases, and 8 bases lay between the germline ends. CDR3 protein: CASSPGVGYGYTF. CDR3 sequence (DNA): TGTGCCAGCTCACCAGGGGTGGGCTATGGCTACACCTTC.

The V gene is TRBV7-9, the J gene TRBJ1-6; D gene ambiguous. Germline assignment: CDR1 SEHNR and CDR2 FQNEAQ (reference sequence). Trimming took 1 base from V and 6 from J, leaving 13 bases between them. This CDR3 has 16 residues. DNA of the CDR3: TGTGCCAGCAGCTTAGGATCCGGGAATGGTAATTCACCCCTCCACTTT. The encoded protein is CASSLGSGNGNSPLHF.

The chain uses TRBV23-1 and TRBJ1-2, with D uncertain. TRBV23-1 is an open reading frame whose function is uncertain. V shed 3 bases and J shed 0 bases, with 14 bases lying between them. CDR3 length: 16 residues. CDR3 coding DNA: TGCGCCAGCAGTCAGCCTAAGGGTACGGCTAACTATGGCTACACCTTC. Residues: CASSQPKGTANYGYTF.

The V call is TRBV30, the J call TRBJ2-7, with TRBD2 matching 11 bases. Germline V gene sequence: CDR1 GTSNPN, CDR2 SVGIG (reference sequence). The length of the CDR3 is 20 residues. The V and J ends lost 3 bases and 3 bases, in that order; junction bases with no gene match: 22. CDR3 sequence reads: CAWSGSAAGTLAGGHYEQYF. The CDR3 nucleotides read TGTGCCTGGAGCGGTAGTGCGGCAGGAACCTTAGCGGGGGGGCACTACGAGCAGTACTTC.

J is TRBJ2-5 and V is TRBV6-5; D is ambiguous. Deletions cut 2 bases from V and 0 bases from J, with 10 bases between. Germline V gives CDR1 MNHEY, CDR2 SVGAGI. The CDR3 spans 15 residues. CDR3 nucleotides: TGTGCCAGCAGTTACGGAAGGGCCTACCAAGAGACCCAGTACTTC. Protein product: CASSYGRAYQETQYF.

The chain uses TRBV6-5 and TRBJ1-2; D unclear. This CDR3 is 14 amino acids long. Trimming took 6 bases from V and 6 from J, leaving 17 bases between them. Germline-derived CDR1 and CDR2 are MNHEY and SVGAGI. The CDR3: CASSRQSGGNGYTF. For the CDR3, the DNA is TGTGCCAGCAGCCGGCAGTCGGGAGGGAATGGCTACACCTTC.

The V gene is TRBV18, the J gene TRBJ2-4; TRBD1 agrees at 10 bases. This CDR3 is built from 19 residues. The V segment lost 3 bases and the J segment 3 bases; nucleotides outside the gene matches: 14. Germline CDR1 and CDR2: KGHSH and LQKENI. CDR3 residues: CASSPREGQGEGFKNIQYF. Here the CDR3 DNA reads TGTGCCAGCTCACCGAGGGAAGGACAGGGGGAAGGGTTCAAAAACATTCAGTACTTC. The whole variable domain, remainder taken from reference TRBV18 and TRBJ2-4, is NAGVMQNPRHLVRRRGQEARLRCSPMKGHSHVYWYRQLPEEGLKFMVYLQKENIIDESGMPKERFSAEFPKEGPSILRIQQVVRGDSAAYFCASSPREGQGEGFKNIQYFGAGTRLSVL.

This sequence joins TRBV7-2 and TRBJ1-5; D might be TRBD1 (5 bases). CDR3 length: 14 residues. Trimming left V 2 bases short and J 7 bases short, with 12 bases between. Germline lookup yields CDR1 SGHTA and CDR2 FQGNSA. The CDR3 bases are TGTGCCAGCAGCTTAATAGGGGCGAGGCAGCCCCAGCATTTT. Amino acids: CASSLIGARQPQHF.

The chain carries TRBV14 and TRBJ1-1; 8 nucleotides line up with TRBD1. The CDR3 has 14 amino acids. CDR1 and CDR2 (germline): SGHDN, FVKESK. Trimming removed 1 base from V and 3 bases from J; junction bases left unmatched: 1. CDR3 residues: CASSQGTGYTEAFF. In nucleotides, the CDR3 is TGTGCCAGCAGCCAAGGGACAGGGTACACTGAAGCTTTCTTT.

A note on this clone: Given a much more abundant clone one base away, this may be a read error. Additional DNA sequences in this sample encode the identical CDR3. The V and J genes are TRBV9 and TRBJ2-7, with D possibly being TRBD1 or TRBD2 (5 bases each). Trimming shortened V by 0 bases and J by 0 bases, and 7 bases separated the two germline ends. The germline gives CDR1 SGDLS, CDR2 YYNGEE. The CDR3 is 14 residues long. This CDR3 is CASSVDGGSYEQYF. DNA of the CDR3: TGTGCCAGCAGCGTAGATGGGGGCTCCTACGAGCAGTACTTC.

The chain links TRBV7-9 to TRBJ2-1; tentative D call: TRBD1 (6 bases). The CDR3 length is 14 residues. V lost 3 bases and J 13 bases, leaving 19 bases between the germline ends. Per germline, CDR1 SEHNR and CDR2 FQNEAQ (reference sequence). The CDR3 DNA follows: TGTGCCAGCAGCTTTGGGACATCATCCAACCCCCAGTTCTTC. The encoded protein is CASSFGTSSNPQFF.

This rearrangement joins TRBV7-9 to TRBJ2-1, with TRBD1 matching 11 bases. The trim removed 2 bases at V and 7 bases at J, leaving 10 bases unmatched. The CDR3 has 17 residues. Germline V gives CDR1 SEHNR, CDR2 FQNEAQ (reference sequence). CDR3 bases: TGTGCCAGCAGCTTAAGGAATGGACAGGGGGCGCGAAATGAGCAGTTCTTC. This gives the protein CASSLRNGQGARNEQFF.

This rearrangement joins TRBV27 to TRBJ1-2; no definite D call. Germline V gives CDR1 MNHEY, CDR2 SMNVEV (reference sequence). CDR3 length: 15 amino acids. V shed 5 bases and J shed 8 bases, with 21 bases lying between them. The CDR3 is CASSRAPPRQFGYTF. The CDR3 DNA follows: TGTGCCAGCAGTCGAGCACCCCCGAGGCAGTTCGGCTACACCTTC.

V gene TRBV5-6 combines with J gene TRBJ1-6; no reliable D call. Trimming cost V 3 bases and J 8 bases, with 12 bases left between them. Germline V gene sequence: CDR1 SGHDT, CDR2 YYEEEE. This CDR3 region has 14 residues. The CDR3, as DNA: TGTGCCAGCAGCTGGGCGGTAAAAGATTCACCCCTCCACTTT. It is translated as CASSWAVKDSPLHF.

This chain joins TRBV6-2 or TRBV6-3 and TRBJ1-2; TRBD1 is a possible D gene (6 bases). V dropped 6 bases and J dropped 10 bases, with 15 bases sitting between them. Germline values: CDR1 MNHEY, CDR2 SVGEGT. The CDR3 runs 12 residues. In DNA, the CDR3 is TGTGCCAGCAGCACTACCCCAGGGGTCTACACCTTC. This sequence encodes CASSTTPGVYTF.

The V and J genes are TRBV25-1 and TRBJ1-3; weak D call: TRBD1 (6 bases). CDR3 length: 14 amino acids. V lost 2 bases and J lost 1, with 6 bases in between. Germline V gene sequence: CDR1 MGHDK, CDR2 SYGVNS. The CDR3 reads CASSETGSGNTIYF. The CDR3 coding sequence is TGTGCCAGCAGTGAAACAGGGTCTGGAAACACCATATATTTT.

The CDR3 loop is CASSLGNSYEQYF. The CDR3 DNA reads TGTGCCAGCAGCTTAGGGAATTCCTACGAGCAGTACTTC. V usage is TRBV7-9 and J usage is TRBJ2-7; D is unclear. The CDR3 consists of 13 residues. Trimming stripped 1 base from V and 1 base from J, with 5 bases between. The germline V gene has CDR1 SEHNR and CDR2 FQNEAQ (reference sequence).

The gene calls are TRBV5-1 and TRBJ2-7; the match to TRBD1 covers 9 bases. The ends lost 3 bases at V and 2 bases at J; junction bases unmatched: 3. The length of the CDR3 is 14 residues. Germline values: CDR1 SGHRS, CDR2 YFSETQ. In nucleotides, the CDR3 is TGCGCCAGCAGCTCGGGACAGGGAACCTACGAGCAGTACTTC. It is translated as CASSSGQGTYEQYF.

This clone has a handful of counts. CDR3 in amino acids: CASSPSKNQPQHF. In DNA, the CDR3 is TGTGCCAGCTCACCATCAAAGAATCAGCCCCAGCATTTT. The genes are TRBV18 and TRBJ1-5; no clear D. The length of the CDR3 is 13 residues. With 2 bases removed from V and 4 bases from J, the gap between germline ends came to 6 bases. The germline CDR1 and CDR2 sequences are KGHSH and LQKENI. Together with reference TRBV18 and TRBJ1-5, the CDR3 gives the full variable domain: NAGVMQNPRHLVRRRGQEARLRCSPMKGHSHVYWYRQLPEEGLKFMVYLQKENIIDESGMPKERFSAEFPKEGPSILRIQQVVRGDSAAYFCASSPSKNQPQHFGDGTRLSIL.

This chain connects TRBV28 to TRBJ1-3; the D is unclear. V shed 5 bases and J shed 3 bases, with 14 bases lying between them. Per germline, CDR1 MDHEN and CDR2 SYDVKM. CDR3 length: 15 amino acids. CDR3 bases: TGTGCCAGCAGTCCCAGACCAAGGAATGGAAACACCATATATTTT. Amino acids: CASSPRPRNGNTIYF.

This chain uses TRBV30 with TRBJ1-5; TRBD1 matches 8 bases. The J segment lost 4 bases and the V segment lost 4 bases, leaving 9 bases of the junction unmatched. Germline V lookup: CDR1 GTSNPN, CDR2 SVGIG (reference sequence). This CDR3 region has 15 residues. For the CDR3, the DNA is TGTGCCTGGACCCCCGGGACAGGACCAAATCAGCCCCAGCATTTT. Protein: CAWTPGTGPNQPQHF.

In this sample, this clone turned up a few times. This CDR3 is CASSLSLVAEAFF. CDR3 bases: TGTGCCAGCAGCCTAAGTTTGGTCGCTGAAGCTTTCTTT. This chain uses TRBV12-3 or TRBV12-4 with TRBJ1-1, with unresolved D. This CDR3 contains 13 residues. The V gene lost 6 bases and the J gene lost 6 bases, with 14 bases spanning the gap.

The chain couples TRBV7-8 to TRBJ1-1; 8 bases are shared with TRBD1. This CDR3 comprises 16 residues. V trimming: 5 bases; J trimming: 4 bases; junction bases outside the gene matches: 12. CDR1 SGHVS and CDR2 FQNEAQ come from the germline V gene. CDR3 nucleotides: TGTGCCAGCAGCCAACAGGGGGACCGGAGGAGCACTGAAGCTTTCTTT. Residues: CASSQQGDRRSTEAFF.

The chain recombines TRBV27 with TRBJ2-7; 10 bases line up with TRBD1. Germline V gives CDR1 MNHEY, CDR2 SMNVEV (reference sequence). V dropped 8 bases and J dropped 1; count of bases not matched to a gene: 11. The CDR3 sequence is 16 residues long. CDR3 nucleotide sequence: TGTGCCAGCTTTCCCCGTCTGGGACAGGGGTCCTACGAGCAGTACTTC. Translation gives CASFPRLGQGSYEQYF.

The V and J genes are TRBV10-3 and TRBJ2-3; perhaps D is TRBD1 or TRBD2 (5 bases each). The CDR3 extends over 13 amino acids. The ends were cut back, 4 bases at V and 6 bases at J, with 11 bases in the middle. Germline CDR1 is ENHRY and CDR2 is SYGVKD. Here the CDR3 DNA reads TGTGCCATCAGTGCCCGAGGGGAGGATACGCAGTATTTT. The encoded protein is CAISARGEDTQYF.

A note on this clone: The sample holds other DNA sequences that translate to the same CDR3. The rearrangement links TRBV3-1 (or the pseudogene TRBV3-2) to TRBJ1-1; the D gene is possibly TRBD1 (5 bases). V was pared by 3 bases and J by 0 bases, with 8 bases between. In germline, CDR1 is LGHDT, CDR2 YNNKEL (reference sequence). The CDR3 runs 14 residues. In nucleotides, the CDR3 is TGTGCCAGCAGCCATCAGGGACTGAACACTGAAGCTTTCTTT. Residues: CASSHQGLNTEAFF.

This clone has only a few counts. This chain uses TRBV4-3 with TRBJ1-5, with 7 nucleotides matching TRBD1. Per the germline V gene, CDR1 is LGHNA and CDR2 is YSLEER. With 0 bases clipped from V and 6 bases from J, the junction kept 5 bases outside the gene matches. The CDR3 is 15 amino acids. The chain's CDR3 is CASSQDDRAGQPQHF. The CDR3 DNA sequence: TGCGCCAGCAGCCAAGATGACAGGGCCGGTCAGCCCCAGCATTTT.